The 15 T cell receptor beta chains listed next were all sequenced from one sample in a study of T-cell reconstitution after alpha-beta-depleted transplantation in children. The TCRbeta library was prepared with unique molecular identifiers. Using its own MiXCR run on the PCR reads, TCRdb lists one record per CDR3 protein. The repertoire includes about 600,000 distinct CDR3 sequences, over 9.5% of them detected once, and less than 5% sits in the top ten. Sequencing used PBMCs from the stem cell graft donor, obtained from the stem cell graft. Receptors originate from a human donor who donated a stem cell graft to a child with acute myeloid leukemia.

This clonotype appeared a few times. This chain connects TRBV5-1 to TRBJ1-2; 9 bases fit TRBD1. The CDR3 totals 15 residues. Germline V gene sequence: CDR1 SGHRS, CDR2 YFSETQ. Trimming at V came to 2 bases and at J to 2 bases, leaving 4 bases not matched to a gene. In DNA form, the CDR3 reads TGCGCCAGCAGCTTAGGGGACAGGGACAACTATGGCTACACCTTC. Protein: CASSLGDRDNYGYTF. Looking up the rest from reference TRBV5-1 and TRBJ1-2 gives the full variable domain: KAGVTQTPRYLIKTRGQQVTLSCSPISGHRSVSWYQQTPGQGLQFLFEYFSETQRNKGNFPGRFSGRQFSNSRSEMNVSTLELGDSALYLCASSLGDRDNYGYTFGSGTRLTVV.

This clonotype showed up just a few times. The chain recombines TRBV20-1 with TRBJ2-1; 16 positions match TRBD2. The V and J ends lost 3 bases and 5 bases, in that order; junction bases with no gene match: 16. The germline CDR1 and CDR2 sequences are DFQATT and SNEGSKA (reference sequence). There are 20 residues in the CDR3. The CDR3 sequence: CSASRAGGTSGRVVHNEQFF. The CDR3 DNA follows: TGCAGTGCTAGTCGTGCGGGGGGGACTAGCGGGAGGGTAGTTCACAATGAGCAGTTCTTC.

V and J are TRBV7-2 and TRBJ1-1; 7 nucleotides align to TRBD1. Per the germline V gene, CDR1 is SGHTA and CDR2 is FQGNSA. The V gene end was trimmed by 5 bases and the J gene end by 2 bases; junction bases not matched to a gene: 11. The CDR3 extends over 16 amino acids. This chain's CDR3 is CASSGQVIGNNTEAFF. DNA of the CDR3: TGTGCCAGCAGCGGACAGGTTATTGGAAACAACACTGAAGCTTTCTTT.

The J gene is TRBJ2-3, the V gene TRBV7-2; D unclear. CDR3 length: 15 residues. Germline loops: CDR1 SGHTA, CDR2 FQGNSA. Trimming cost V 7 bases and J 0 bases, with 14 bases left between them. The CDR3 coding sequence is TGTGCCAGCACCCCTGATGGCGCTAGCACAGATACGCAGTATTTT. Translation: CASTPDGASTDTQYF. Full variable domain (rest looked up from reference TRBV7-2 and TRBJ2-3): GAGVSQSPSNKVTEKGKDVELRCDPISGHTALYWYRQSLGQGLEFLIYFQGNSAPDKSGLPSDRFSAERTGGSVSTLTIQRTQQEDSAVYLCASTPDGASTDTQYFGPGTRLTVL.

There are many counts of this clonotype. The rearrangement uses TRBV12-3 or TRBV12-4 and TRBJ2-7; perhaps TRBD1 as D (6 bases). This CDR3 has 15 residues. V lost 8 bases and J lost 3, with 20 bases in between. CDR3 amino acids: CASRRDHRAFYEQYF. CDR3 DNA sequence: TGTGCCAGCCGTCGCGATCACAGGGCCTTCTACGAGCAGTACTTC.

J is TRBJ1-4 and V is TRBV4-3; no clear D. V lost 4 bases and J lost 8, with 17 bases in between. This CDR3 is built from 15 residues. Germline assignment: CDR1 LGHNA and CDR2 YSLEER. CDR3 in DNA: TGCGCCAGCAGCCCTAGACCGGGCAGGAGGGAAAAACTGTTTTTT. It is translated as CASSPRPGRREKLFF.

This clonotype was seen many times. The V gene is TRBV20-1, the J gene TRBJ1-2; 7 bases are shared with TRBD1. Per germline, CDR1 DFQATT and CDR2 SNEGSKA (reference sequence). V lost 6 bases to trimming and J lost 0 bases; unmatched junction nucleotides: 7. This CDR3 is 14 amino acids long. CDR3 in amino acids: CSAPQGETNYGYTF. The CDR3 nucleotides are TGCAGTGCGCCCCAGGGGGAGACTAACTATGGCTACACCTTC.

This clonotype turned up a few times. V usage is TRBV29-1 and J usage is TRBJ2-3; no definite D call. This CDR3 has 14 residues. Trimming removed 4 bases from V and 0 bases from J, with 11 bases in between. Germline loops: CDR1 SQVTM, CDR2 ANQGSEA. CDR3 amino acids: CSVARASSTDTQYF. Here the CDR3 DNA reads TGCAGCGTTGCAAGGGCTTCTAGCACAGATACGCAGTATTTT.

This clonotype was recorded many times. CDR3 coding DNA: TGCGCCAGCAGCCCCCGACTAGCGGGGCGGGGGGATGAGCAGTTCTTC. It is translated as CASSPRLAGRGDEQFF. The V gene is TRBV4-3, the J gene TRBJ2-1, with 11 positions matching TRBD2. V shed 4 bases and J 8 bases; nucleotides not matched to a gene: 10. Looked up from germline, CDR1 is LGHNA and CDR2 is YSLEER. This CDR3 has 16 residues.

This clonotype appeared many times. This CDR3 is CASSDVGQKAFF. CDR3 DNA sequence: TGTGCCAGCAGTGACGTCGGTCAGAAAGCTTTCTTT. The V call is TRBV6-4, the J call TRBJ1-1; D unclear. Per germline, CDR1 MRHNA and CDR2 SNTAGT. Deletions cut 2 bases from V and 9 bases from J, with 10 bases between. This CDR3 comprises 12 residues.

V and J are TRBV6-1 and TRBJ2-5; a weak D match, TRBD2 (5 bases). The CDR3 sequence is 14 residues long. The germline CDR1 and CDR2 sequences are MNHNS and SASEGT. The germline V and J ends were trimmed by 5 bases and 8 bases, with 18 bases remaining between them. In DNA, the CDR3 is TGTGCCAGCAGTCCCACTCTACCAGGAGGCACCCAGTACTTC. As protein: CASSPTLPGGTQYF.

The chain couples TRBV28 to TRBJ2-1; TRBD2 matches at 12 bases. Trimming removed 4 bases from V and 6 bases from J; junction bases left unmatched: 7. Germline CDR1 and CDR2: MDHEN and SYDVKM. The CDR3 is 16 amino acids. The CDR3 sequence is CASSSLAGGGANEQFF. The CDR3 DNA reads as TGTGCCAGCAGTTCCCTAGCGGGAGGGGGGGCCAATGAGCAGTTCTTC.

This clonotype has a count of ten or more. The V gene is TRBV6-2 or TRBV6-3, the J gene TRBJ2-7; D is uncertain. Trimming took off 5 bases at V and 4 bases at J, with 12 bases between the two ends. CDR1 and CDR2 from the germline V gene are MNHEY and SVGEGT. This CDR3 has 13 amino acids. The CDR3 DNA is TGTGCCAGCAGTCCCGGGTGGGGTTACGAGCAGTACTTC. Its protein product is CASSPGWGYEQYF.

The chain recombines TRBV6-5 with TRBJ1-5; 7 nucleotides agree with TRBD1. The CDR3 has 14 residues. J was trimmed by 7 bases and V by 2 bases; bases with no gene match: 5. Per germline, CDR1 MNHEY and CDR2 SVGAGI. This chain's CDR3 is CASSYDQGDQPQHF. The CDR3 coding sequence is TGTGCCAGCAGTTACGACCAGGGGGACCAGCCCCAGCATTTT.

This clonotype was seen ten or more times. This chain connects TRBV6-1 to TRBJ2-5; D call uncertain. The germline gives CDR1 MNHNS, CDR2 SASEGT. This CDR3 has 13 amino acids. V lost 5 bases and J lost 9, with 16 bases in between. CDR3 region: CASSTYPHVPQYF. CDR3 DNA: TGTGCCAGCAGTACCTACCCCCACGTGCCCCAGTACTTC.